This is a list of T cell receptor beta chains from one sample in a study of identical twins. Each CDR3 protein gets one entry after TCRdb re-called the 5' RACE reads with MiXCR. This table has about 690,000 distinct CDR3 sequences, 6% to 6.5% appearing once. Sequencing was done on a sample of naive T cells sorted from blood. Source of these receptors: a man in his late teens or twenties in good health. Both conserved end residues are part of each CDR3. The order of the fields is CDR3 DNA, CDR3 protein, D gene, V gene, J gene, clone size. D genes are given only for firm matches. The size field is filled for only some rows; it gives once, few, many or a size class.

TGTGCCAGCAGTTTAGGTTCGGGGCAGTACTTC	CASSLGSGQYF	-	TRBV12-3/TRBV12-4	TRBJ2-7	few
TGTGCCACCAGAGACCTAAAGAGGGTTACCGGGGAGCTGTTTTTT	CATRDLKRVTGELFF	-	TRBV15	TRBJ2-2	-
TGTGCTAGTGGTCCCCCGAGTTTTGGACAGGGGGGCACCGGGGAGCTGTTTTTT	CASGPPSFGQGGTGELFF	TRBD1	TRBV12-5	TRBJ2-2	-
TGCAGCGCAGGACAGGGGGACACTGAAGCTTTCTTT	CSAGQGDTEAFF	TRBD1	TRBV29-1	TRBJ1-1	many
TGCGCCAGCAGCGTCGGGACAGTTGAAAAACTGTTTTTT	CASSVGTVEKLFF	TRBD1	TRBV5-1	TRBJ1-4	many
TGTGCCAGCAGCCAAGCTGGACGGCGAAACACCATATATTTT	CASSQAGRRNTIYF	-	TRBV3-1	TRBJ1-3	many
-	CASPWGTGIGANVLTF	-	TRBV21-1	TRBJ2-6	many
TGTGCCAGCAGTCCCCAGGGGGCGTCCGATGAGCAGTTCTTC	CASSPQGASDEQFF	TRBD1	TRBV27	TRBJ2-1	many
TGTGCCAGCAGTCAGCTAGGACAGGGAGCAGAGACCCAGTACTTC	CASSQLGQGAETQYF	TRBD1	TRBV28	TRBJ2-5	few
TGTGCCACCAGCAGAGACCCTAATGAAAAACTGTTTTTT	CATSRDPNEKLFF	-	TRBV15	TRBJ1-4	many
TGCAGTGCTAGGTCGCTTCCCGGGGAGCTGTTTTTT	CSARSLPGELFF	-	TRBV20-1	TRBJ2-2	many
TGTGCCAGCAGCTTAGGGACCCCGAGCTCCTACAATGAGCAGTTCTTC	CASSLGTPSSYNEQFF	-	TRBV7-3	TRBJ2-1	-
TGTGCCAGCAGTGCCACAGGGTTTAGCACTGAAGCTTTCTTT	CASSATGFSTEAFF	-	TRBV6-2/TRBV6-3	TRBJ1-1	few
TGTGCCAGCAGTAGCGGGCCCCGCTCCTACAATGAGCAGTTCTTC	CASSSGPRSYNEQFF	-	TRBV12-3/TRBV12-4	TRBJ2-1	many
TGCAGTGCTAGAGATATCGGACAGGGACCGAACACTGAAGCTTTCTTT	CSARDIGQGPNTEAFF	TRBD1	TRBV20-1	TRBJ1-1	-
TGTGCCAGCAGCCGGACAGAGCCTAGCACAGATACGCAGTATTTT	CASSRTEPSTDTQYF	-	TRBV7-9	TRBJ2-3	-
TGCAGTGCCGGACTAGCGGGACAAGAGACCCAGTACTTC	CSAGLAGQETQYF	TRBD2	TRBV20-1	TRBJ2-5	many
TGCGCCAGCAGCTTGGTGATAGCGGCCGGGGAGCTGTTTTTT	CASSLVIAAGELFF	-	TRBV5-1	TRBJ2-2	many
TGTGCCAGCAGCCCTCGTGAGCACAGGGCGACAGATACGCAGTATTTT	CASSPREHRATDTQYF	-	TRBV9	TRBJ2-3	many
TGTGCCAGCAGTTACGGTCTAGCGGAGACCTACGAGCAGTACTTC	CASSYGLAETYEQYF	TRBD2	TRBV6-5	TRBJ2-7	many
TGCAGTGCTAGATGGGGACAGGGCTACAGCAATCAGCCCCAGCATTTT	CSARWGQGYSNQPQHF	TRBD1	TRBV20-1	TRBJ1-5	-
TGTGCCAGCAGCTTAAGGGGGGCCGTCACAGAGACCCAGTACTTC	CASSLRGAVTETQYF	-	TRBV7-7	TRBJ2-5	-
TGTGCCAGCAGTACAGGGGCGACCTTTTGGGGCTACACCTTC	CASSTGATFWGYTF	TRBD1	TRBV12-3/TRBV12-4	TRBJ1-2	many
TGTGCCAGCACGACAGGGGTTACCGGGGAGCTGTTTTTT	CASTTGVTGELFF	TRBD1	TRBV7-9	TRBJ2-2	few
TGTGCTAGTTCCTCCAGGGTAGACACTGAAGCTTTCTTT	CASSSRVDTEAFF	-	TRBV12-5	TRBJ1-1	many
TGCAGTGCCGTACCGCGTGTCTCCTACAATGAGCAGTTCTTC	CSAVPRVSYNEQFF	-	TRBV20-1	TRBJ2-1	-
TGTGCCAGTAGTTTAGACGGACAGCCTTATCAGCCCCAGCATTTT	CASSLDGQPYQPQHF	-	TRBV27	TRBJ1-5	many
TGCAGTGCTACAGGGGAACAAGAGACCCAGTACTTC	CSATGEQETQYF	-	TRBV20-1	TRBJ2-5	-
TGTGCCACCCTGGGGCGGATAGGGACTGAAGCTTTCTTT	CATLGRIGTEAFF	-	TRBV10-3	TRBJ1-1	few
TGCGCCAGCAGCCAAGGACTAGCGGGCTCCTACGAGCAGTACTTC	CASSQGLAGSYEQYF	TRBD2	TRBV4-3	TRBJ2-7	many
TGCGCCAGCAGCCGGACCCAGCGACAGGGGCGAACAGATACGCAGTATTTT	CASSRTQRQGRTDTQYF	TRBD1	TRBV4-3	TRBJ2-3	-
TGCGCCAGCAGCCAAGGACTAGCCGCCGGGGAGCTGTTTTTT	CASSQGLAAGELFF	TRBD2	TRBV4-1	TRBJ2-2	few
TGCGCCAGCAGCGAGACTAGCGGGTACCAACAAGAGACCCAGTACTTC	CASSETSGYQQETQYF	TRBD2	TRBV5-1	TRBJ2-5	few
TGTGCCAGCAGTTCCTTTATGGGGAAGCTGGAAGAGACCCAGTACTTC	CASSSFMGKLEETQYF	-	TRBV28	TRBJ2-5	-
TGTGCCATCACGCCGACACAGACCGGGACTCCCGGCACAGATACGCAGTATTTT	CAITPTQTGTPGTDTQYF	-	TRBV12-3/TRBV12-4	TRBJ2-3	-
TGCAGCGTTGAGGGGACAGGGTACGATGAGCAGTTCTTC	CSVEGTGYDEQFF	TRBD1	TRBV29-1	TRBJ2-1	many
TGTGCCACCAGCAGAGACATGGCCGGGGGAACTGAAGCTTTCTTT	CATSRDMAGGTEAFF	-	TRBV15	TRBJ1-1	few
TGTGCCAGCAGCTGGACAGGGAACTCGACCAAAAACATTCAGTACTTC	CASSWTGNSTKNIQYF	TRBD1	TRBV7-9	TRBJ2-4	-
TGTGCCAGCGGAAAAGCGGGAGCCTACGAGCAGTACTTC	CASGKAGAYEQYF	TRBD2	TRBV6-1	TRBJ2-7	many
TGCAGCGCAAATAGCGGGAGTTTCGGGGAGCTGTTTTTT	CSANSGSFGELFF	TRBD2	TRBV29-1	TRBJ2-2	many
TGCGCCAGCAGCCAAGATCTGGGACTAACCATCGGTACGCAGTATTTT	CASSQDLGLTIGTQYF	TRBD2	TRBV4-1	TRBJ2-3	many
TGCGCCAGCAGCTTGGCGGCCCTAGGGTCCTACAATGAGCAGTTCTTC	CASSLAALGSYNEQFF	-	TRBV5-1	TRBJ2-1	many
TGTGCCAGCAGCTCCGACTTGATTCGTGAAAAACTGTTTTTT	CASSSDLIREKLFF	-	TRBV7-9	TRBJ1-4	many
TGCGCCAGCAGCCAATCAAGAGGGACAGCCTACGAGCAGTACTTC	CASSQSRGTAYEQYF	TRBD1	TRBV4-1	TRBJ2-7	few
TGTGCCAGCAGTCGACTAGCGGGAGTGATAGATACGCAGTATTTT	CASSRLAGVIDTQYF	TRBD2	TRBV12-3/TRBV12-4	TRBJ2-3	-